The 31 T cell receptor beta chains below were found in one sample sequenced in a study of cytomegalovirus exposure and HLA in healthy donors. The PCR made use of 60 Vbeta and 13 Jbeta primers. Measured with immunoSEQ multiplex PCR; TCRdb has only the in-frame clones, and not every one. The table lists hundreds of thousands of clones, 75% of them singletons, with under 2% in the top ten. Specimen: PBMCs. The receptor source for this set is a woman aged 30 to 39 in good health and CMV-seronegative.

This clone was picked up a small number of times. CDR3 loop: CASSFYSPGTGGVGTEAFF. CDR3 coding DNA: TGTGCCAGCAGCTTCTACTCGCCCGGGACAGGGGGCGTTGGCACTGAAGCTTTCTTT. The V and J genes are TRBV11-2 and TRBJ1-1, with 12 bases that match TRBD1. This CDR3 contains 19 residues. Germline CDR1 reads SGHAT; CDR2 reads FQNNGV. The junction had 15 bases not matched to a gene; V was cut back by 3 bases and J by 4 bases.

The genes are TRBV7-6 and TRBJ1-1; 7 bases map to TRBD1. The CDR3 runs to 16 residues. Germline CDR1 is SGHVS and CDR2 is FNYEAQ. J was trimmed by 0 bases and V by 5 bases; bases with no gene match: 9. Written as DNA, the CDR3 is TGTGCCAGCAGCCTAGGGACAGTCGGTTTGAACACTGAAGCTTTCTTT. Its translation is CASSLGTVGLNTEAFF.

As regards this clone: One end of the junction is discordant with germline, which a read error may explain. The chain recombines TRBV7-9 with TRBJ2-7; D gene unclear. This CDR3 is built from 13 residues. Per the germline V gene, CDR1 is SEHNR and CDR2 is FQNEAQ (reference sequence). The CDR3 reads CSSSPPHSYEQYF. The CDR3 DNA sequence: TGTTCCAGCAGCCCACCACACAGCTACGAGCAGTACTTC.

This clone showed up just a few times. This chain links TRBV11-3 with TRBJ1-1; 9 positions agree with TRBD1. The CDR3 spans 13 residues. Germline V gene data show CDR1 as SGHNT and CDR2 as YENEEA. Trimming removed 5 bases from V and 4 bases from J; junction bases left unmatched: 2. Here the CDR3 DNA reads TGTGCCAGCAGCCCGGACAGGGGCACTGAAGCTTTCTTT. Amino acid sequence: CASSPDRGTEAFF.

This chain uses TRBV7-3 with TRBJ2-5, with 13 bases identical to TRBD2. Germline V gene data show CDR1 as SGHTA and CDR2 as FQGTGA. The V segment lost 3 bases and the J segment 5 bases; nucleotides outside the gene matches: 6. This CDR3 spans 16 amino acids. As DNA, the CDR3 is TGTGCCAGCAGCTTTCAACGGACTAGCGGGAGTGAGACCCAGTACTTC. Translated: CASSFQRTSGSETQYF.

The chain recombines TRBV29-1 with TRBJ1-5, with TRBD1 matching 7 bases. CDR3 length equals 13 residues. Germline trimming cut 4 bases from V and 5 bases from J; bases unmatched to any gene: 5. Germline V gene sequence: CDR1 SQVTM, CDR2 ANQGSEA. The CDR3 DNA sequence: TGCAGCGTTGGGAACAGGGGCGATCAGCCCCAGCATTTT. This sequence encodes CSVGNRGDQPQHF.

The gene calls are TRBV19 and TRBJ2-1; TRBD1 agrees at 9 bases. CDR1 LNHDA and CDR2 SQIVND come from the germline V gene (reference sequence). J gave up 3 bases and V 7 bases, and 4 bases lay outside the gene matches. The CDR3 sequence is 14 residues long. In nucleotides, the CDR3 is TGTGCCAGTACCGTGACAGGGGGCTACAATGAGCAGTTCTTC. Its translation is CASTVTGGYNEQFF.

The chain employs TRBV4-2 and TRBJ2-1; D is perhaps TRBD2 (6 bases). This CDR3 is built from 13 residues. Germline V gene data show CDR1 as LGHNA and CDR2 as YNFKEQ. V was shortened by 4 bases and J by 8 bases, with 12 bases between the two germline ends. The CDR3 region has the DNA TGTGCCAGCAGCCTTGAAGGGAGGTATGAGCAGTTCTTC. As protein: CASSLEGRYEQFF.

This clone was seen a handful of times. The chain has TRBV4-2 and TRBJ2-1, with 8 bases identical to TRBD2. The CDR3 extends over 16 amino acids. The ends lost 1 base at V and 8 bases at J; junction bases unmatched: 10. Looked up from germline, CDR1 is LGHNA and CDR2 is YNFKEQ. The CDR3 region has the DNA TGTGCCAGCAGCCAAGGATTCTCCCGGGAGGGGGATGAGCAGTTCTTC. This sequence encodes CASSQGFSREGDEQFF.

This clone was seen a handful of times. The chain combines TRBV27 with TRBJ2-2, with TRBD1 as a possible D gene (5 bases). CDR1 MNHEY and CDR2 SMNVEV come from the germline V gene (reference sequence). V shed 5 bases and J shed 4 bases, with 8 bases lying between them. The CDR3 extends over 13 amino acids. CDR3: CASSITGTGELFF. The CDR3 coding sequence is TGTGCCAGCAGTATAACAGGCACCGGGGAGCTGTTTTTT.

This chain connects TRBV6-1 to TRBJ2-1; unclear D gene. The CDR3 loop spans 14 amino acids. V shed 5 bases and J shed 2 bases, with 10 bases lying between them. CDR1 is MNHNS and CDR2 is SASEGT in the germline V gene. CDR3 sequence reads: CASSPALPYNEQFF. In DNA, the CDR3 is TGTGCCAGCAGTCCCGCGTTGCCCTACAATGAGCAGTTCTTC.

This chain uses TRBV30 with TRBJ1-4; TRBD1 agrees at 9 bases. The ends lost 2 bases at V and 5 bases at J; junction bases unmatched: 3. The germline gives CDR1 GTSNPN, CDR2 SVGIG (reference sequence). The CDR3 totals 14 residues. The CDR3 spells CAWSTGQGNEKLFF. The CDR3 DNA reads as TGTGCCTGGAGTACAGGACAGGGGAATGAAAAACTGTTTTTT.

The genes are TRBV29-1 and TRBJ2-1, with D possibly TRBD2 on 7 matching bases. Germline CDR1 SQVTM, CDR2 ANQGSEA. V was pared by 6 bases and J by 3 bases, with 18 bases between. This CDR3 has 15 residues. The CDR3 loop is CSVGATGTNYNEQFF. CDR3 DNA: TGCAGCGTGGGGGCCACGGGGACTAACTACAATGAGCAGTTCTTC.

The chain carries TRBV29-1 and TRBJ2-7, with 9 bases lining up with TRBD1. CDR1 and CDR2 (germline): SQVTM, ANQGSEA. After removal of 2 bases from V and 6 bases from J, the junction contained 5 bases not matched to a gene. This CDR3 contains 13 residues. For the CDR3, the DNA is TGCAGCGTTGAAAAGATACAGGGGGCCGAGCAGTACTTC. Residues: CSVEKIQGAEQYF.

The chain couples TRBV18 to TRBJ1-2, with D perhaps matching TRBD1 (6 bases). Germline CDR1 is KGHSH and CDR2 is LQKENI. This CDR3 contains 14 residues. The V gene lost 1 base and the J gene lost 4 bases, with 10 bases spanning the gap. The CDR3 here is CASSPRSQGYGYTF. The CDR3 bases are TGTGCCAGCTCACCACGGTCACAGGGCTATGGCTACACCTTC.

V and J are TRBV7-8 and TRBJ1-4; 8 bases fit TRBD1. V was clipped by 0 bases and J by 7 bases; unmatched bases: 4. The length of the CDR3 is 15 residues. Germline V gene sequence: CDR1 SGHVS, CDR2 FQNEAQ. The CDR3 spells CASSLASGGGEKLFF. The CDR3, as DNA: TGTGCCAGCAGCTTAGCGTCAGGGGGCGGTGAAAAACTGTTTTTT.

This clone was seen only once. The rearrangement joins TRBV5-1 to TRBJ1-4, with D hard to call. The CDR3 is made up of 14 amino acids. V was shortened by 5 bases and J by 0 bases, with 8 bases between the two germline ends. Germline loops: CDR1 SGHRS, CDR2 YFSETQ. This CDR3 is CASSLVSTNEKLFF. For the CDR3, the DNA is TGCGCCAGCAGTCTCGTCTCAACTAATGAAAAACTGTTTTTT.

The chain has TRBV13 and TRBJ2-1; 9 nucleotides align to TRBD2. Trimming took 2 bases from V and 7 from J; bases not matched to a gene: 12. This CDR3 contains 17 residues. The V gene's germline CDR1 is PRHDT and CDR2 FYEKMQ (reference sequence). Written as DNA, the CDR3 is TGTGCCAGCAGCTTATCGGGGTGGCGGGGGGGCGAGAATGAGCAGTTCTTC. Translating gives CASSLSGWRGGENEQFF.

This chain links TRBV23-1 with TRBJ2-3, with a tentative D call TRBD2 (6 bases). TRBV23-1 is designated an ORF whose function remains uncertain. This CDR3 has 16 amino acids. Trimming left V 3 bases short and J 4 bases short, with 17 bases between. The CDR3 loop reads CASSHRDFRRSDTQYF. The CDR3 coding sequence is TGCGCCAGCAGTCACAGGGACTTTAGGCGATCAGATACGCAGTATTTT.

About this clone: The junction departs from germline at one end; a sequencing error may be responsible. The gene calls are TRBV11-2 and TRBJ2-4; a weak D match, TRBD1 (6 bases). The CDR3 consists of 13 residues. CDR1 and CDR2 (germline): SGHAT, FQNNGV. For the CDR3, the DNA is TGTGCCAGCAGATTAGTGGACAGACAGGACCAGTACTTC. Its translation: CASRLVDRQDQYF.

The rearrangement uses TRBV19 and TRBJ2-3; TRBD2 agrees at 12 bases. J was trimmed by 0 bases and V by 10 bases; bases with no gene match: 14. CDR1 LNHDA and CDR2 SQIVND come from the germline V gene (reference sequence). The CDR3 is made up of 18 amino acids. The CDR3, as DNA: TGTGCCACCGTGGGGCTAGCGGGAGGGAAACCTAGCACAGATACGCAGTATTTT. Amino acids: CATVGLAGGKPSTDTQYF.

This clone was counted a few times. The chain carries TRBV5-6 and TRBJ2-1, with 11 bases fitting TRBD2. Per germline, CDR1 SGHDT and CDR2 YYEEEE. The trim removed 2 bases at V and 3 bases at J, leaving 7 bases unmatched. The CDR3 loop spans 17 amino acids. CDR3 sequence: CASSFITSGSIYNEQFF. DNA of the CDR3: TGTGCCAGCAGCTTTATCACTAGCGGGAGTATCTACAATGAGCAGTTCTTC. Complete variable domain (other parts from reference TRBV5-6 and TRBJ2-1): DAGVTQSPTHLIKTRGQQVTLRCSPKSGHDTVSWYQQALGQGPQFIFQYYEEEERQRGNFPDRFSGHQFPNYSSELNVNALLLGDSALYLCASSFITSGSIYNEQFFGPGTRLTVL.

The chain recombines TRBV2 with TRBJ2-3, with 9 bases that match TRBD2. J gave up 4 bases and V 6 bases, and 11 bases lay outside the gene matches. The CDR3 totals 16 residues. Germline CDR1 is SNHLY and CDR2 is FYNNEI. In DNA, the CDR3 is TGTGCCAGCAGAGAGACTAGCGGTTCGCCGGCAGATACGCAGTATTTT. Translating it yields CASRETSGSPADTQYF.

The J gene is TRBJ2-5, the V gene TRBV27, with TRBD2 matching 9 bases. Germline V gene lookup returns CDR1 MNHEY and CDR2 SMNVEV (reference sequence). CDR3 length equals 13 residues. Unmatched junction bases numbered 5, after V lost 9 bases and J lost 3 bases. The CDR3 sequence: CASSTSGKETQYF. In nucleotides, the CDR3 is TGTGCCAGTTCGACTAGCGGAAAAGAGACCCAGTACTTC.

This chain uses TRBV4-1 with TRBJ1-5; unclear D gene. This CDR3 has 14 amino acids. Germline CDR1 reads MGHRA; CDR2 reads YSYEKL. V gave up 3 bases and J gave up 0 bases, with 6 bases separating them. The CDR3 sequence: CASSHRYSNQPQHF. The CDR3 coding sequence is TGCGCCAGCAGCCACCGTTATAGCAATCAGCCCCAGCATTTT.

This sequence joins TRBV30 and TRBJ2-2; 8 bases are shared with TRBD2. Germline V CDR1 and CDR2: GTSNPN, SVGIG (reference sequence). With 0 bases clipped from V and 3 bases from J, the junction kept 9 bases outside the gene matches. The CDR3 is made up of 17 amino acids. CDR3 bases: TGTGCCTGGAGTGTGCCCCGGGGGGGCAAATACACCGGGGAGCTGTTTTTT. Translating it yields CAWSVPRGGKYTGELFF.

On this clone: Mismatch with germline at one junction end may stem from a read error. The V gene is TRBV4-1, the J gene TRBJ2-3; 9 nucleotides align to TRBD2. There are 17 residues in the CDR3. In germline, CDR1 is MGHRA, CDR2 YSYEKL. Here the CDR3 DNA reads TGCGTCAGCAGCCAAGAGCCGCGGACTAGCGTCTCAGATACGCAGTATTTT. Translated, it gives CVSSQEPRTSVSDTQYF.

V gene TRBV30 combines with J gene TRBJ1-1; D possibly corresponds to TRBD1 (6 bases). CDR3 length: 15 residues. The V gene lost 4 bases and the J gene lost 0 bases, with 15 bases spanning the gap. The germline CDR1 and CDR2 sequences are GTSNPN and SVGIG (reference sequence). CDR3 nucleotides: TGTGCCTGGATGGCCCTCAGGGGACTGAACACTGAAGCTTTCTTT. This gives the protein CAWMALRGLNTEAFF.

The chain employs TRBV6-5 and TRBJ1-1, with 7 bases identical to TRBD1. The CDR3 is 15 residues long. V lost 6 bases to trimming and J lost 6 bases; unmatched junction nucleotides: 13. Germline-derived CDR1 and CDR2 are MNHEY and SVGAGI. CDR3 in DNA: TGTGCCAGCAGCCGGGACAGCAGGGAAGGGGCTGAAGCTTTCTTT. This gives the protein CASSRDSREGAEAFF.

The chain recombines TRBV19 with TRBJ1-4, with D tentatively TRBD1 (6 bases). Germline values: CDR1 LNHDA, CDR2 SQIVND (reference sequence). V lost 5 bases to trimming and J lost 5 bases, with 12 bases between them. The CDR3 is made up of 14 amino acids. CDR3 bases: TGTGCCAGTAGTGCCAGACAGGCGAATGAAAAACTGTTTTTT. Its protein is CASSARQANEKLFF.

The chain combines TRBV11-2 with TRBJ1-5, with a tentative D call TRBD1 (6 bases). The V end lost 3 bases, the J end lost 7 bases, and 10 bases lay between the germline ends. The V gene's germline CDR1 is SGHAT and CDR2 FQNNGV. The length of the CDR3 is 13 residues. DNA of the CDR3: TGTGCCAGCAGCTTGGAGAGGGGGCAGCCCCAGCATTTT. Its protein product is CASSLERGQPQHF.